A selection of T cell receptor beta chains follows, all from one sample in a study of shared T cell receptors in the human thymus. Clones were read by immunoSEQ multiplex PCR, and TCRdb kept only the in-frame ones, dropping some. Of 500,000 to 550,000 clones listed, 75% to 80% are singletons. In addition, the sample was reused for a study of human thymus T cells.

Source material: thymocytes. These receptors were obtained from a boy under two years old with a congenital heart defect. Both conserved end residues are trimmed from each CDR3. Clone size is given for some rows only: seen once, a few or many times, or a class if the clone is expanded.

clone size,V gene,J gene,CDR3 protein
once,TRBV5-1,TRBJ2-7,ASSVGVRRSYEQY
.,TRBV18,TRBJ2-7,ASSQSSGRPLGLEQY
.,TRBV15,TRBJ2-7,ATSREQGGLYEQY
.,TRBV5-3,TRBJ2-1,ARSFRSGEGNEQF
.,TRBV7-2,TRBJ1-2,ASSLAAGGGYT
.,TRBV4-3,TRBJ2-7,ASSQGREGNEQY
.,TRBV20-1,TRBJ2-7,SAGTAYEQY
.,TRBV6-5,TRBJ2-7,ASSARDKSPYEQY
.,TRBV4-3,TRBJ1-1,ASSHYRDRGPNTEAF
.,TRBV19,TRBJ1-2,ASSDRTGGVRYGYT
.,TRBV15,TRBJ2-1,ATSSKTGYNEQF
.,TRBV7-6,TRBJ2-1,ASSLEEGLKNEQF
.,TRBV2,TRBJ1-1,ASSEKCREETGEAF
.,TRBV5-6,TRBJ1-2,ASSLDGAGNYGYT
.,TRBV6-5,TRBJ2-6,ASSYRTGTGANVLT
.,TRBV10-1,TRBJ1-1,ASTPKGTFGAF
.,TRBV5-4,TRBJ2-5,ASSLLGLAGESGQY
.,TRBV28,TRBJ2-1,ASSPQGCGYNEQF
.,TRBV7-2,TRBJ2-7,ASSPWWEVRGEQY
few,TRBV19,TRBJ2-5,ASSPQSGGKRRETQY
.,TRBV25-1,TRBJ2-2,ASSESFRRGNTGELF
.,TRBV7-9,TRBJ2-3,ASGLAGGPGTDTQY
.,TRBV13,TRBJ2-7,ASSFKSGREQY
few,TRBV4-1,TRBJ2-1,ASSQEGLAPYNEQF
once,TRBV18,TRBJ2-5,ASSPTLGQSQETQY
.,TRBV4-2,TRBJ2-5,ASSQPTSGRGEETQY
.,TRBV7-2,TRBJ2-7,ASSLGKRTSGTYEQY
.,TRBV6-5,TRBJ2-7,ASSYGTGGIYEQY
few,TRBV10-3,TRBJ2-1,ATALIDREGVNEQF
.,TRBV6-5,TRBJ1-1,ASTPQGSLNTEAF
.,TRBV4-1,TRBJ2-2,ASSQDRATNTGELF
.,TRBV10-1,TRBJ1-4,ASSQGGEGQLF
.,TRBV28,TRBJ1-5,ASRKDRLNSNQPQH
.,TRBV19,TRBJ2-3,ASSIRGKLDTQY
.,TRBV7-8,TRBJ2-1,ASSRQDSYNEQF
.,TRBV7-2,TRBJ2-1,ASTARGVSPGEQF
.,TRBV4-1,TRBJ1-1,ASSQDPDMNTEAF
.,TRBV25-1,TRBJ2-3,ASSEDLADTQY
.,TRBV10-2,TRBJ1-5,ASRRSLVPNQPQH
.,TRBV7-9,TRBJ1-4,ASSSGDRERFEKLF
.,TRBV11-3,TRBJ2-1,ASSTTDGLPDNEQF
.,TRBV4-3,TRBJ2-1,ASSQRTNSYNEQF
.,TRBV6-1,TRBJ2-1,ASSDPRSGGSSYNEQF
.,TRBV6-5,TRBJ1-3,ASSYRTGGLGNTIY
.,TRBV18,TRBJ2-5,ASSSRDRGFQETQY
.,TRBV7-9,TRBJ2-7,ASSPTGGWGAYEQY
.,TRBV6-6,TRBJ1-5,ASSYSRGDNCQPQH
few,TRBV10-1,TRBJ2-7,ASNKGGRDYEQY
.,TRBV18,TRBJ2-5,ASSPSETQY
few,TRBV2,TRBJ2-7,ASSERSAEQY
.,TRBV5-8,TRBJ2-7,ASSLATGKPYEQY
few,TRBV12-5,TRBJ2-7,ASGPPGQGPYEQY
.,TRBV4-2,TRBJ2-7,ASSLQPAGSHEQY
.,TRBV5-6,TRBJ1-1,ASSWLRATEAF
.,TRBV7-9,TRBJ2-3,ASSSTTPRGITDTQY